Listed here are 8 T cell receptor beta chains from one sample, sequenced in a study of regulatory T cells in long-lasting Graves disease. Time point defined: newly diagnosed GD, antithyroid drugs for less than 3 months. With RNA extracted from PBMCs as input, the TCR library was made. Assembly of TCR beta libraries relied on iRepertoire HTBI primers together with Arm-PCR of CDR3 regions. MiXCR, applied by TCRdb to the multiplex PCR reads, yields one record per CDR3 protein. The profile covers about 540,000 distinct CDR3 sequences, with roughly 13% appearing a single time and 8.5% to 10% taken by the ten largest. The same sample was also used in a study of T cells in Graves' hyperthyroidism and ophthalmopathy.

Sequenced here: peripheral blood mononuclear cells (PBMCs), sampled at new diagnosis, from a patient treated with antithyroid drugs. These receptors were taken from a man aged 25-45 years with Graves disease.

The CDR3: CASSFWGGDEQYF. The CDR3 coding sequence is TGTGCCAGCAGCTTCTGGGGTGGAGACGAGCAGTACTTC. This chain links TRBV9 with TRBJ2-7, with D uncertain. V was shortened by 4 bases and J by 5 bases, with 13 bases between the two germline ends. Germline values: CDR1 SGDLS, CDR2 YYNGEE. The CDR3 runs to 13 residues.

This clonotype was recorded at least ten times. This rearrangement joins TRBV12-5 to TRBJ1-4; D is perhaps TRBD1 (5 bases). Germline lookup yields CDR1 LGHNT and CDR2 FRNRAP. The CDR3 loop spans 14 amino acids. With 6 bases removed from V and 7 bases from J, the gap between germline ends came to 15 bases. The CDR3 DNA reads TGTGCTAGTGGATACGGGGCCGGCGGTGAAAAACTGTTTTTT. Translated: CASGYGAGGEKLFF.

Comment on this clonotype: At one end, the junction sequence differs from germline, possibly due to a read error. The CDR3 loop reads CASSQTGGGTF. DNA for the CDR3: TGTGCCAGCAGCCAAACCGGCGGGGGAACATTC. This chain connects TRBV3-1 to TRBJ2-7, with 7 bases aligning to TRBD2. The CDR3 is 11 amino acids. CDR1 and CDR2 from the germline V gene are LGHDT and YNNKEL (reference sequence).

This clonotype came up many times. The gene calls are TRBV27 and TRBJ1-6; TRBD1 agrees at 10 bases. Trimming cost V 5 bases and J 10 bases; bases outside gene matches: 5. This CDR3 region has 14 residues. The germline gives CDR1 MNHEY, CDR2 SMNVEV (reference sequence). The CDR3 DNA follows: TGTGCCAGCAGTACCGGGACAGGGGTATCACCCCTCCACTTT. It is translated as CASSTGTGVSPLHF.

This clonotype showed up many times. The rearrangement links TRBV27 to TRBJ1-1; unclear D gene. Germline V gene data show CDR1 as MNHEY and CDR2 as SMNVEV (reference sequence). The V and J ends lost 4 bases and 6 bases respectively, with 9 bases between them. CDR3 length: 12 amino acids. In DNA form, the CDR3 reads TGTGCCAGCAGTTCGGCGTTGGCTGAAGCTTTCTTT. Its translation is CASSSALAEAFF.

The V call is TRBV20-1, the J call TRBJ1-2; 7 nucleotides agree with TRBD1. This CDR3 region has 11 residues. Germline-derived CDR1 and CDR2 are DFQATT and SNEGSKA (reference sequence). In DNA form, the CDR3 reads TGCAGCCTCCGACAGGGTCAAGGCTACACCTTC. It codes for CSLRQGQGYTF.

This clonotype showed up many times. The rearrangement joins TRBV5-1 to TRBJ2-7; maybe TRBD1 (6 bases). Per the germline V gene, CDR1 is SGHRS and CDR2 is YFSETQ. CDR3 length: 13 amino acids. Trimming removed 7 bases from V and 2 bases from J, with 13 bases in between. The CDR3 here is CASGSGQPYEQYF. CDR3 DNA sequence: TGCGCCAGCGGTTCGGGACAACCCTACGAGCAGTACTTC.

This clonotype was counted at least ten times. The gene calls are TRBV12-3 or TRBV12-4 and TRBJ2-2, with TRBD1 identical over 8 bases. The CDR3 is 15 residues long. V was clipped by 6 bases and J by 0 bases; unmatched bases: 3. The CDR3 DNA reads as TGTGCCAGCAGCGACAGGGGTTCGAACACCGGGGAGCTGTTTTTT. Its protein is CASSDRGSNTGELFF.